This TCR beta chain was identified in a study of T-cell memory formation after mild COVID-19. The study, taken as a whole, reports: From day 15 to 85, contracting clones were balanced between CD4 and CD8, whereas later expanders leaned toward CD4+. Clones which contracted sat mainly in CM and EM if CD4+, and in EMRA if CD8+.

TCRdb re-analysed the 5' RACE reads in MiXCR, keeping a single row per CDR3 protein. The sample consists of more than 250,000 distinct CDR3 sequences, roughly 17% of them appearing once. With respect to this clonotype: Its antigen is currently unknown.

Trimming removed 3 bases at V and 2 bases at J, with 9 bases between. The CDR3 extends over 14 amino acids. The chain uses TRBV12-3 or TRBV12-4 and TRBJ2-3, with unresolved D. The sample comprised PBMCs or a T cell subset sorted from them (not recorded which). The clonotype was recovered from a man aged 18-30 years who had mild COVID-19 (a few samples of this study predate the infection). Cell type and time point are not known. As DNA, the CDR3 is TGTGCCAGCAGTTTCTTAGCCGCCACAGATACGCAGTATTTT. It codes for CASSFLAATDTQYF.